This passage covers 11 T cell receptor beta chains from one sample sequenced in a study of blood T cell repertoires in COVID-19. The data were produced by immunoSEQ multiplex PCR, yet TCRdb's version contains in-frame clones alone and is incomplete. The sample lists approximately 440,000 clones, about 90% seen once, with 0.6% in the top ten. The specimen sequenced was PBMCs or T cells enriched from blood (not recorded which). These receptors were collected from a man younger than 30 who had recovered from COVID-19.

The genes are TRBV5-8 and TRBJ1-2; 8 bases agree with TRBD1. Losses at the gene ends were 5 bases for V and 6 bases for J; bases not matched to a gene: 6. This CDR3 comprises 13 residues. Germline loops: CDR1 SGHTS, CDR2 YDEGEE. The CDR3 DNA is TGTGCCAGCAGGAAGCGGACAGGGCATGGCTACACCTTC. Its protein product is CASRKRTGHGYTF.

The chain is built from TRBV6-5 and TRBJ1-2; no clear D gene. Germline CDR1 MNHEY, CDR2 SVGAGI. Deletions cut 2 bases from V and 5 bases from J, with 15 bases between. CDR3 size: 15 residues. CDR3 loop: CASSYLPGGLYGYTF. The DNA for the CDR3 is TGTGCCAGCAGTTACCTCCCTGGAGGATTATATGGCTACACCTTC.

J is TRBJ1-2 and V is TRBV2; no clear D. Germline V gene sequence: CDR1 SNHLY, CDR2 FYNNEI. The ends were cut back, 6 bases at V and 8 bases at J, with 10 bases in the middle. The CDR3 is 11 residues long. CDR3 bases: TGTGCCAGCAGGGGAGGGCGGGGCTACACCTTC. Its translation is CASRGGRGYTF.

Remarks on this clone: The same CDR3 arises from other DNA sequences in this sample as well. V is TRBV5-1 and J is TRBJ1-1; D remains ambiguous. V shed 2 bases and J shed 5 bases, with 10 bases lying between them. The length of the CDR3 is 13 residues. Per the germline V gene, CDR1 is SGHRS and CDR2 is YFSETQ. CDR3 residues: CASSLGGGTEAFF. The CDR3 DNA reads as TGCGCCAGCAGCTTAGGCGGAGGAACTGAAGCTTTCTTT.

V is TRBV7-3 and J is TRBJ2-3; D is perhaps TRBD2 (6 bases). The CDR3 runs 17 residues. CDR1 is SGHTA and CDR2 is FQGTGA in the germline V gene. Trimming pared 1 base from V and 0 bases from J, leaving 14 bases between. The CDR3 loop reads CASSLRLRGTSTDTQYF. CDR3 in DNA: TGTGCCAGCAGCTTAAGGTTACGCGGGACGAGCACAGATACGCAGTATTTT.

This clone was recorded only once. The V gene is TRBV5-1, the J gene TRBJ1-6, with D hard to call. V was shortened by 4 bases and J by 7 bases, with 12 bases between the two germline ends. The CDR3 consists of 14 residues. Germline V gene sequence: CDR1 SGHRS, CDR2 YFSETQ. The CDR3 DNA is TGCGCCAGCAGCGTTCTTATGGAGAATTCACCCCTCCACTTT. It specifies CASSVLMENSPLHF.

This clone is a singleton in its sample. The chain recombines TRBV6-5 with TRBJ1-3, with D maybe TRBD1 (6 bases). In germline, CDR1 is MNHEY, CDR2 SVGAGI. The CDR3 has 14 residues. Trimming cost V 7 bases and J 0 bases, with 10 bases left between them. In DNA, the CDR3 is TGTGCCAGCACACAGGGTAGCTCTGGAAACACCATATATTTT. Protein product: CASTQGSSGNTIYF.

The genes are TRBV7-6 and TRBJ2-6; D perhaps matches TRBD2 (5 bases). This CDR3 has 21 amino acids. CDR1 SGHVS and CDR2 FNYEAQ come from the germline V gene. With 0 bases removed from V and 0 bases from J, the gap between germline ends came to 21 bases. The chain's CDR3 is CASSLAGHLRTENSGANVLTF. The DNA for the CDR3 is TGTGCCAGCAGCTTAGCTGGGCATTTAAGGACTGAAAACTCTGGGGCCAACGTCCTGACTTTC.

This chain joins TRBV4-1 and TRBJ2-5; tentatively, D is TRBD2 (5 bases). The germline V and J ends were trimmed by 4 bases and 0 bases, with 6 bases remaining between them. The CDR3 length is 13 residues. Germline CDR1 is MGHRA and CDR2 is YSYEKL. In DNA form, the CDR3 reads TGCGCCAGCAGCCCCGGGAACCAAGAGACCCAGTACTTC. Amino acids: CASSPGNQETQYF.

The chain couples TRBV29-1 to TRBJ1-1; TRBD1 might be the D (5 bases). This CDR3 has 13 amino acids. V was cut by 3 bases and J by 7 bases, with 15 bases left in between. Germline-derived CDR1 and CDR2 are SQVTM and ANQGSEA. Written as DNA, the CDR3 is TGCAGCGTTGATGGGCCCGATAGGGGTGAAGCTTTCTTT. It translates to CSVDGPDRGEAFF.

This rearrangement joins TRBV11-2 to TRBJ2-7, with D maybe TRBD2 (7 bases). The CDR3 spans 15 residues. The V end lost 5 bases, the J end lost 1 base, and 15 bases lay between the germline ends. The germline gives CDR1 SGHAT, CDR2 FQNNGV. As DNA, the CDR3 is TGTGCCAGCAGCGTCTCGGGGGGCTCGTCCTACGAGCAGTACTTC. Translated: CASSVSGGSSYEQYF.